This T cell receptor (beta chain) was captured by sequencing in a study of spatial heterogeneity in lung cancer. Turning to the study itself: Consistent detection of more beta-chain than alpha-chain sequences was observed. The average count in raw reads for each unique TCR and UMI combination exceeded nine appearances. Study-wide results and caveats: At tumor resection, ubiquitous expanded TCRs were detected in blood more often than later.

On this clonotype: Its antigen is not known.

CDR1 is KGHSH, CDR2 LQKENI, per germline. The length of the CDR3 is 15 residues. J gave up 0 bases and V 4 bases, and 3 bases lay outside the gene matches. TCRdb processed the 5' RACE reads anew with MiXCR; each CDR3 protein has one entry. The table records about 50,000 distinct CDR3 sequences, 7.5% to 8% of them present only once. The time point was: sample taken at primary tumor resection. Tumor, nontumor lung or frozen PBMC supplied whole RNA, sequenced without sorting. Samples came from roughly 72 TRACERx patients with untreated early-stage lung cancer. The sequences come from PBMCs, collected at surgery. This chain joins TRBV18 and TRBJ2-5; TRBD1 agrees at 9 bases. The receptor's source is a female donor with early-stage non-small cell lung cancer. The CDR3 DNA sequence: TGTGCCAGCTCACGGCGACAGGGGGACCAAGAGACCCAGTACTTC. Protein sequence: CASSRRQGDQETQYF. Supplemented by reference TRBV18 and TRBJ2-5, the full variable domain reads NAGVMQNPRHLVRRRGQEARLRCSPMKGHSHVYWYRQLPEEGLKFMVYLQKENIIDESGMPKERFSAEFPKEGPSILRIQQVVRGDSAAYFCASSRRQGDQETQYFGPGTRLLVL.